This entry features one T cell receptor beta chain sequence. Its specificity is not known. The PCR ran on 60 Vbeta and 13 Jbeta primers. Clones were read by immunoSEQ multiplex PCR, and TCRdb kept only the in-frame ones, dropping some. The sample totals just over 200,000 clones. The data belong to a study of cytomegalovirus exposure and HLA in healthy donors. The study's findings and limits: The study designated over 150 TCR beta chains cytomegalovirus-associated.

CDR1 and CDR2 (germline): ENHRY, SYGVKD. The CDR3 sequence is 15 residues long. With 6 bases clipped from V and 8 bases from J, the junction kept 6 bases outside the gene matches. This TCR was recovered from a girl aged 2-10 years in good health and CMV-seropositive. This rearrangement joins TRBV10-3 to TRBJ2-1; TRBD2 aligns across 14 bases. The sequenced material came from PBMCs. DNA for the CDR3: TGTGCCATCAGCCCGGGACTAGCGGGAGCCTATGAGCAGTTCTTC. Translating gives CAISPGLAGAYEQFF.